The 15 T cell receptor beta chains reported below all come from one sample, sequenced in a study of pediatric ulcerative colitis. Some clones are missing from TCRdb's copy, which holds only in-frame ones; the method was immunoSEQ multiplex PCR. Of more than 45,000 clones detected, 85% to 90% appear once; the ten largest clones hold over 1.3%. Sequencing was carried out using blood. The receptors derive from a boy aged 5-17 years who was a control in a study of pediatric ulcerative colitis.

The V and J genes are TRBV5-6 and TRBJ2-3, with no clear D. The CDR3 sequence is 11 residues long. Germline assignment: CDR1 SGHDT and CDR2 YYEEEE. Trimming shortened V by 4 bases and J by 6 bases, and 6 bases separated the two germline ends. The CDR3 DNA follows: TGTGCCAGCAGCCACCGGGATACGCAGTATTTT. It codes for CASSHRDTQYF.

The genes are TRBV6-1 and TRBJ2-7; TRBD1 matches 7 bases. V lost 6 bases and J lost 3; bases outside the gene matches: 11. CDR1 and CDR2 (germline): MNHNS, SASEGT. There are 15 residues in the CDR3. This CDR3 is CASRVSRGTHYEQYF. CDR3 coding DNA: TGTGCCAGCAGGGTTTCCAGGGGGACCCACTACGAGCAGTACTTC.

This clone was seen only once. J is TRBJ2-5 and V is TRBV19; D tentatively reads TRBD1 or TRBD2 (5 bases each). Trimming shortened V by 5 bases and J by 5 bases, and 12 bases separated the two germline ends. This CDR3 has 13 amino acids. Germline assignment: CDR1 LNHDA and CDR2 SQIVND (reference sequence). This CDR3 is CASSGGVGETQYF. The CDR3 DNA is TGTGCCAGTAGTGGGGGAGTGGGGGAGACCCAGTACTTC. The complete variable domain, with remaining parts taken from reference TRBV19 and TRBJ2-5, reads DGGITQSPKYLFRKEGQNVTLSCEQNLNHDAMYWYRQDPGQGLRLIYYSQIVNDFQKGDIAEGYSVSREKKESFPLTVTSAQKNPTAFYLCASSGGVGETQYFGPGTRLLVL.

The V call is TRBV4-1, the J call TRBJ2-2; 10 bases map to TRBD2. This CDR3 contains 19 residues. The junction had 8 bases not matched to a gene; V was cut back by 1 base and J by 0 bases. Per germline, CDR1 MGHRA and CDR2 YSYEKL. CDR3 amino acids: CASSQVLAGVPANTGELFF. CDR3 DNA sequence: TGCGCCAGCAGCCAAGTGCTAGCGGGAGTGCCCGCGAACACCGGGGAGCTGTTTTTT.

The J gene is TRBJ1-2, the V gene TRBV5-1; the D is unclear. CDR1 is SGHRS, CDR2 YFSETQ, per germline. The CDR3 has 12 amino acids. V lost 0 bases and J lost 6, with 6 bases in between. The CDR3 DNA reads TGCGCCAGCAGCTTGGGAGGGAATGGCTACACCTTC. Residues: CASSLGGNGYTF.

The chain uses TRBV10-1 and TRBJ2-2; D may be TRBD1 (5 bases). Germline loops: CDR1 WNHNN, CDR2 SYGVQD (reference sequence). The CDR3 length is 14 residues. Trimming shortened V by 3 bases and J by 3 bases, and 8 bases separated the two germline ends. The CDR3 loop is CASSEQTDTGELFF. CDR3 nucleotides: TGCGCCAGCAGTGAACAGACAGACACCGGGGAGCTGTTTTTT.

This chain joins TRBV5-1 and TRBJ2-5; D possibly corresponds to TRBD2 (5 bases). Germline-derived CDR1 and CDR2 are SGHRS and YFSETQ. V gave up 1 base and J gave up 3 bases, with 10 bases separating them. This CDR3 comprises 14 residues. The CDR3 nucleotides read TGCGCCAGCAGCTTGCGGACTTGGGAAGAGACCCAGTACTTC. Translating gives CASSLRTWEETQYF.

V gene TRBV9 combines with J gene TRBJ2-1; TRBD2 agrees at 7 bases. Germline V gene lookup returns CDR1 SGDLS and CDR2 YYNGEE. The CDR3 is made up of 15 amino acids. J was trimmed by 7 bases and V by 3 bases; bases with no gene match: 10. CDR3 sequence (DNA): TGTGCCAGCAGCGCTTTTGGGGGGGTCTATAATGAGCAGTTCTTC. The encoded protein is CASSAFGGVYNEQFF.

The rearrangement joins TRBV27 to TRBJ2-1; TRBD1 or TRBD2 may be the D gene (6 bases each). V was clipped by 7 bases and J by 3 bases, with 16 bases between them. The CDR3 runs 15 residues. CDR1 MNHEY and CDR2 SMNVEV come from the germline V gene (reference sequence). DNA of the CDR3: TGTGCCAGCACCCTAAAGGGGGGTCACTACAATGAGCAGTTCTTC. Translating it yields CASTLKGGHYNEQFF.

This rearrangement joins TRBV25-1 to TRBJ1-2; D is uncertain. This CDR3 comprises 9 residues. V shed 7 bases and J shed 7 bases, with 4 bases lying between them. Germline-derived CDR1 and CDR2 are MGHDK and SYGVNS. The CDR3 region is CASKGGYTF. The CDR3 bases are TGTGCCAGCAAGGGTGGCTACACCTTC.

J is TRBJ1-2 and V is TRBV2; 7 bases align to TRBD1. With V trimmed by 4 bases and J by 4 bases, 18 bases remained unmatched. Germline CDR1 and CDR2: SNHLY and FYNNEI. The CDR3 totals 18 residues. The chain's CDR3 is CASSAIQSGQIKFYGYTF. For the CDR3, the DNA is TGTGCCAGCAGTGCGATTCAGTCGGGACAGATCAAATTCTATGGCTACACCTTC.

This chain connects TRBV27 to TRBJ2-2; possible D gene TRBD2, 6 bases. CDR1 and CDR2 (germline): MNHEY, SMNVEV (reference sequence). CDR3 length equals 16 residues. Between the trimmed V and J ends, which lost 3 bases and 2 bases, there was a span of 13 bases. The CDR3 DNA reads as TGTGCCAGCAGTTTTGCCGGGAGCCACAACACCGGGGAGCTGTTTTTT. This gives the protein CASSFAGSHNTGELFF.

Only a few counts were recorded for this clone. Since no conserved phenylalanine or tryptophan closes the CDR3, a read error is the likely cause. It is unclear where the CDR3 begins or ends on the DNA, so no DNA is shown, and the CDR3 is as TCRdb lists it. This rearrangement joins TRBV10-3 to TRBJ2-7; no check of the table's D call, TRBD1, against the DNA was made. The CDR3 is 11 residues long, ends included. In germline, CDR1 is ENHRY, CDR2 SYGVKD. The CDR3 sequence: CAISEGRSIEI.

The chain employs TRBV2 and TRBJ2-7; the D gene could be TRBD1 or TRBD2 (6 bases each). Germline V lookup: CDR1 SNHLY, CDR2 FYNNEI. Trimming took off 7 bases at V and 3 bases at J, with 16 bases between the two ends. The CDR3 loop spans 14 amino acids. The CDR3 sequence: CASNELGGSYEQYF. Here the CDR3 DNA reads TGTGCCAGCAACGAGCTAGGGGGGAGCTACGAGCAGTACTTC. The variable domain in full, completed from reference TRBV2 and TRBJ2-7, reads EPEVTQTPSHQVTQMGQEVILRCVPISNHLYFYWYRQILGQKVEFLVSFYNNEISEKSEIFDDQFSVERPDGSNFTLKIRSTKLEDSAMYFCASNELGGSYEQYFGPGTRLTVT.

This chain joins TRBV6-4 and TRBJ2-3, with 11 bases matching TRBD2. This CDR3 comprises 15 residues. J lost 3 bases, V lost 3 bases, and 2 bases had no gene match. Germline V gene data show CDR1 as MRHNA and CDR2 as SNTAGT. This CDR3 is CASSERLAGTDTQYF. The CDR3 nucleotides read TGTGCCAGCAGTGAAAGACTAGCGGGAACAGATACGCAGTATTTT.